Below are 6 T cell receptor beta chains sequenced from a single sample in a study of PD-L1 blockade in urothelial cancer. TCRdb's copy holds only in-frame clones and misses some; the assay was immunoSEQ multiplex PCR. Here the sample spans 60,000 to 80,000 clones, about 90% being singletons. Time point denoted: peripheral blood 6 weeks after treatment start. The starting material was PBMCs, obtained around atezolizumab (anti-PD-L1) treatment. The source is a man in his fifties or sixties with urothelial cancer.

The CDR3 nucleotides read TGTGCCAGCAGTTATGGGGGGTTGCGGGGGCCCGAGCAGTACTTC. Its protein is CASSYGGLRGPEQYF. The chain carries TRBV6-6 and TRBJ2-7; D might be TRBD2 (7 bases). The V end lost 3 bases, the J end lost 6 bases, and 18 bases lay between the germline ends. CDR1 is MNHNY, CDR2 SVGAGI, per germline (reference sequence). This CDR3 has 15 amino acids.

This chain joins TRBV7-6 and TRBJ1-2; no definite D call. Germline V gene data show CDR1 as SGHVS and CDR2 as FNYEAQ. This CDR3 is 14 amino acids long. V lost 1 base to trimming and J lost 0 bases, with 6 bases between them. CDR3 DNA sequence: TGTGCCAGCAGCTTAGGACACACTAACTATGGCTACACCTTC. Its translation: CASSLGHTNYGYTF. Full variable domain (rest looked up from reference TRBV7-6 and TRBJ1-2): GAGVSQSPRYKVTKRGQDVALRCDPISGHVSLYWYRQALGQGPEFLTYFNYEAQQDKSGLPNDRFSAERPEGSISTLTIQRTEQRDSAMYRCASSLGHTNYGYTFGSGTRLTVV.

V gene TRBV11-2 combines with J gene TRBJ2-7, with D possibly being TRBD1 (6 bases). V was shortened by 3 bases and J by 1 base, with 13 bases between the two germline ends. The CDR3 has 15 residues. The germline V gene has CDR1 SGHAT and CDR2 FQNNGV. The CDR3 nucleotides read TGTGCCAGCAGCTTGCCCTACAGGGTATCCTACGAGCAGTACTTC. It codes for CASSLPYRVSYEQYF.

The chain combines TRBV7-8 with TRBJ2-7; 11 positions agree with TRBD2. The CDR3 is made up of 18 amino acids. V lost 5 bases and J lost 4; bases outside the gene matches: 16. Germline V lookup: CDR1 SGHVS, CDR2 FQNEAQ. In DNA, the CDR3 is TGTGCCAGCAGCACATTCAGGACTAGCGGGCGTTCTGTTTACGAGCAGTACTTC. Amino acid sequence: CASSTFRTSGRSVYEQYF.

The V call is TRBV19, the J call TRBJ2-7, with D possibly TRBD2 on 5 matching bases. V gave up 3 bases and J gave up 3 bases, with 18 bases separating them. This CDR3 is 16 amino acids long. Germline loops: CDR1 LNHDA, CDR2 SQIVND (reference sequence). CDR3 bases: TGTGCCAGTAGTATCTTGGCGGGCTCCCCAAACTACGAGCAGTACTTC. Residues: CASSILAGSPNYEQYF.

CDR3 nucleotides: TGTGCCAGCAGCCCCCGACAGGGTGTGAACATTCAGTACTTC. Encoded protein: CASSPRQGVNIQYF. V and J are TRBV7-2 and TRBJ2-4, with 7 bases lining up with TRBD1. This CDR3 spans 14 amino acids. Looked up from germline, CDR1 is SGHTA and CDR2 is FQGNSA. J was trimmed by 7 bases and V by 5 bases; bases with no gene match: 8.